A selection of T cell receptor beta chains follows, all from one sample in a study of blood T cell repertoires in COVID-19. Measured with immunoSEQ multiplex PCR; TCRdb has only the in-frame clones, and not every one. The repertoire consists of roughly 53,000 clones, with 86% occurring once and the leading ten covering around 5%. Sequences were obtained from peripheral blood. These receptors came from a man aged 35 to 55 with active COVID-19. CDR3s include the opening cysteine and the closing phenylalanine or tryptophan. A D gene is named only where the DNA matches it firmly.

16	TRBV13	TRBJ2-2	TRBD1	CASKLGGQGAFGELFF
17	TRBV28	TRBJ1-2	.	CASSVIPGTKSYWGYTF
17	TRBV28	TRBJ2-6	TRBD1	CASSKRTGPSGANVLTF
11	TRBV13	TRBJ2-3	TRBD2	CASSPGLVKPF
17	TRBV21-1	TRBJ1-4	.	CASSKGQEMLYWEKLFF
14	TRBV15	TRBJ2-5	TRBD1	CATSDPGGQETQYF
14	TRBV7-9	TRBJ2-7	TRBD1	CASSLGQGIYEQYF
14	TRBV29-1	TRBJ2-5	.	CSVDMAVGGETQYF
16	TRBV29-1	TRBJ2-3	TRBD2	CSVEDRVAGEADTQYF
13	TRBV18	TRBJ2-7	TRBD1	CASSLGQGGEQYF
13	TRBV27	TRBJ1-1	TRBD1	CASSLRTGRGAFF
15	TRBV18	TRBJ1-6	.	CASSPRTEENSPLHF
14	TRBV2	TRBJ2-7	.	CASRQHVLSYEQYF
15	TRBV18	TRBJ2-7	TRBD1	CASSETGAPPYEQYF
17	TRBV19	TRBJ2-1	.	CASSKNGRLEPSNEQFF
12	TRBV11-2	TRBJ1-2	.	CASSLGPVGYTF
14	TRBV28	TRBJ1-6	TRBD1	CASSLPDRGSPLHF
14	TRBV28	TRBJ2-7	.	CASNPPGVTYEQYF
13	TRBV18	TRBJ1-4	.	CASSPGSGEKLFF
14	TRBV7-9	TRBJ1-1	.	CASSLFEQSTEAFF
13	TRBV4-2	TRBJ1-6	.	CASSQEAGLPLHF
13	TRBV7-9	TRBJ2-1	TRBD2	CASSLGLAVLQFF
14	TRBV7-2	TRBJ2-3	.	CASSFSSATDTQYF
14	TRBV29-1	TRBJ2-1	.	CSVEDVRGYNEQFF
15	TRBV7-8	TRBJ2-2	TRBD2	CASSLRAGVAGELFF
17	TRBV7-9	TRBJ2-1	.	CASSLKGAGGLYNEQFF
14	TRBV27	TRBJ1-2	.	CASSSLSLNYGYTF
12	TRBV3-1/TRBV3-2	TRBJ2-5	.	CASSQESGTQYF
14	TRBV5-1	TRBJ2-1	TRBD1	CASSPPGGVDEQFF
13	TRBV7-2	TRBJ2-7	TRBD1	CASSSKTGVEQYF
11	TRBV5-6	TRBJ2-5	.	CASTLGGTQYF
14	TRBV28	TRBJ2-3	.	CASRGGLGTDTQYF
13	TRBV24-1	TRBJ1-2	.	CATSDSGFYGYTF
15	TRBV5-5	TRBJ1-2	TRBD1	CASSNQGTGVYGYTF
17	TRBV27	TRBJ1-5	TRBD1	CASSPSRQGAINQPQHF
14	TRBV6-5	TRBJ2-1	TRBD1	CASSRDSSYNEQFF
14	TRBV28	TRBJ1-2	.	CASTSGGGLYGYTF
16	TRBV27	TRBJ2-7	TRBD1	CASSLGTGGLTYEQYF
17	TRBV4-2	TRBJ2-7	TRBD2	CASSQDMGLAGGQEQYF
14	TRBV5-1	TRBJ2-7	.	CASSYDRRSYEQYF
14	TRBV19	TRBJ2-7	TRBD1	CASSIDRGPYEQYF
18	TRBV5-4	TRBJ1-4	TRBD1	CANPSDRGPEARNEKLFF
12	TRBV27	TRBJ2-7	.	CASSLGGLEQYF
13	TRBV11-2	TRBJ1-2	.	CASSSQGRYGYTF
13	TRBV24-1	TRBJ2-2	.	CATLHSNTGELFF
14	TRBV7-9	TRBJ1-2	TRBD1	CANSQTTGLLGYTF
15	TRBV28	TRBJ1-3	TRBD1	CASSPDRVRGNTIYF
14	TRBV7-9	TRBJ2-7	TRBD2	CASSLLAGAYEQYF